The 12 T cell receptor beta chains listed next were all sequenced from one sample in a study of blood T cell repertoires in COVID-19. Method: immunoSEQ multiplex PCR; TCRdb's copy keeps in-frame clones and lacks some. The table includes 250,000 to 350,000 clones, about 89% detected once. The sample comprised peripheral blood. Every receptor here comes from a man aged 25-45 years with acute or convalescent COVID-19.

The CDR3 nucleotides are TGTGCCAGCAGCGTAGGACTAGCGGAAGAGACCCAGTACTTC. This sequence encodes CASSVGLAEETQYF. The chain links TRBV9 to TRBJ2-5; 9 bases align to TRBD2. V shed 0 bases, J shed 3 bases, and the junction held 0 bases outside the gene matches. CDR1 is SGDLS and CDR2 is YYNGEE in the germline V gene. The CDR3 is 14 amino acids.

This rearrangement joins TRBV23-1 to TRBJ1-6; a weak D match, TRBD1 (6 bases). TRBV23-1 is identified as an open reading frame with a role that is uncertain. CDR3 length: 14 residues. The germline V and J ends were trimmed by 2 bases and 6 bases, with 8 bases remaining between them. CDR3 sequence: CASSQQGINSPLHF. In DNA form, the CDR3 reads TGCGCCAGCAGTCAACAGGGGATTAATTCACCCCTCCACTTT.

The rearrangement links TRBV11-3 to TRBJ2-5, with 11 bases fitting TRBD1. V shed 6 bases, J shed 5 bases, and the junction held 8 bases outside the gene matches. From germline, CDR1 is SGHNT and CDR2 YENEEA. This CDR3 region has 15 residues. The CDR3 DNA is TGTGCCAGCAGTTTAACCGGGACAGGGGGGGAGACCCAGTACTTC. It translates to CASSLTGTGGETQYF.

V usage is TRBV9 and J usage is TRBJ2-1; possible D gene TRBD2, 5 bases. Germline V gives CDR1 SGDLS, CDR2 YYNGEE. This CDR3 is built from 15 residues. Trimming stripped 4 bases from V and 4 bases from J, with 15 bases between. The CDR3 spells CASSRTSMIYNEQFF. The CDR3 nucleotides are TGTGCCAGCAGCCGGACTTCAATGATATACAATGAGCAGTTCTTC.

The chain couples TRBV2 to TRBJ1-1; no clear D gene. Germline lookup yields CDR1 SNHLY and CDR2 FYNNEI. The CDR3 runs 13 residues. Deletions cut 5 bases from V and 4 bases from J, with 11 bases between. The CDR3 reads CASSRGEGTEAFF. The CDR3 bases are TGTGCCAGCAGTCGCGGGGAAGGCACTGAAGCTTTCTTT.

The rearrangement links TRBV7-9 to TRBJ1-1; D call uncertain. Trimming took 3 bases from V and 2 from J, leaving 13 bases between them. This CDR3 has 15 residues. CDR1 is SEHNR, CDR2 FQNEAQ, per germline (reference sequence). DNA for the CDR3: TGTGCCAGCAGCTTCGCCAGAGACTTAAACACTGAAGCTTTCTTT. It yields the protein CASSFARDLNTEAFF.

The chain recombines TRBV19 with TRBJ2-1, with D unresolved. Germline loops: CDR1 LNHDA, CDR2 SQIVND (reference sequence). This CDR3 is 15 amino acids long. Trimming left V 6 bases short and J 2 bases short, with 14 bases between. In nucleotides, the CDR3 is TGTGCCAGTAGCCCACTTCTACAGACCTACAATGAGCAGTTCTTC. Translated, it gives CASSPLLQTYNEQFF.

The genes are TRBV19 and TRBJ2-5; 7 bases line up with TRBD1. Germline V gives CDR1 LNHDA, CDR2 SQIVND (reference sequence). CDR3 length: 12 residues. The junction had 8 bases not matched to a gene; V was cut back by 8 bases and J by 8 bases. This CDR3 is CASRDSKRTQYF. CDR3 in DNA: TGTGCCAGTCGGGACAGCAAGAGAACCCAGTACTTC.

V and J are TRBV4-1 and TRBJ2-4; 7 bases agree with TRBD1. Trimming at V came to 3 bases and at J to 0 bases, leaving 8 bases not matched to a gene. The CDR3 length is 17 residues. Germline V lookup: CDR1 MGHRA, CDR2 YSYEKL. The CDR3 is CASSQLMTGIAKNIQYF. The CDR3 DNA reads TGCGCCAGCAGCCAGTTAATGACAGGGATAGCCAAAAACATTCAGTACTTC.

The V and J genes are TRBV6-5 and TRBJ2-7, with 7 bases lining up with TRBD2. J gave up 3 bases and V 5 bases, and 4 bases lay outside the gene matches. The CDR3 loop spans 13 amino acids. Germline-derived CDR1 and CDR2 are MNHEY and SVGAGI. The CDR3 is CASSKRGYYEQYF. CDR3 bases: TGTGCCAGCAGTAAGCGGGGATACTACGAGCAGTACTTC.

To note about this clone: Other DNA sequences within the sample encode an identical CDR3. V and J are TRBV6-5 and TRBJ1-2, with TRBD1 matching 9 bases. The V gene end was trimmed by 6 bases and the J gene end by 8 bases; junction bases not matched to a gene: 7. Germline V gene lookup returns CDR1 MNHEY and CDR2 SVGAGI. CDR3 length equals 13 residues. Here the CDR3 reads CASRPQGAGGYTF. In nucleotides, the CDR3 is TGTGCCAGCAGACCACAGGGGGCGGGAGGCTACACCTTC.

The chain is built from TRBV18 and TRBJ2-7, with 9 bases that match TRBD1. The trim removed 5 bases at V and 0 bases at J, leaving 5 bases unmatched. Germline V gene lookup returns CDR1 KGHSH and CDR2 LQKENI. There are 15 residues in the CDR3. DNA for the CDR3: TGTGCCAGCTCAAGGGACAGGGTTAACTCCTACGAGCAGTACTTC. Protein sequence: CASSRDRVNSYEQYF.